The 18 T cell receptor beta chains in this list originate from one sample, sequenced in a study of tumor and adjacent non-tumor tissue in lung cancer. The library came from three nested PCR rounds adapted from ARM-PCR protocols. In TCRdb, the multiplex PCR reads were re-called with MiXCR into one record per CDR3 protein. The sample consists of tens of thousands of distinct CDR3 sequences, roughly 73% of them appearing once. RNA was extracted from bulk tissue without any cell sorting. The sequenced sample was lung tumor tissue. All receptors come from a woman aged 45-59 years with non-small cell lung cancer.

This clonotype was observed a few times. Just one base apart from a much larger clone, this may be a read error. The chain joins TRBV5-8 to TRBJ2-3; TRBD1 matches 9 bases. This CDR3 is built from 15 residues. CDR1 and CDR2 (germline): SGHTS, YDEGEE. The CDR3 loop is CVSTLRDRATDTQYF. The CDR3 coding sequence is TGTGTCAGCACCCTCCGGGACAGGGCAACGGATACGCAGTATTTT.

About this clonotype: The CDR3 ends on some other residue instead of the conserved phenylalanine or tryptophan, so this is likely a read error. V and J are TRBV12-3 or TRBV12-4 and TRBJ2-4; 7 bases agree with TRBD1. This CDR3 spans 14 amino acids. The CDR3 DNA reads TGTGCTAGCAGCACCGACGGGACAGAAAACATTCAGTACTTA. The encoded protein is CASSTDGTENIQYL.

Comment on this clonotype: At one end, the junction sequence differs from germline, possibly due to a read error. The CDR3 DNA reads as TGTGTCATCAGGGCGGAGGACAGGGGGGACTACAAGCAGTACTTC. Protein sequence: CVIRAEDRGDYKQYF. The chain recombines TRBV10-3 with TRBJ2-7, with 10 bases identical to TRBD1. The CDR3 sequence is 15 residues long. Germline CDR1 and CDR2: ENHRY and SYGVKD.

This clonotype was detected ten times or more. The gene calls are TRBV7-9 and TRBJ2-5; D is ambiguous. This CDR3 region has 15 residues. Per germline, CDR1 SEHNR and CDR2 FQNEAQ (reference sequence). Trimming left V 3 bases short and J 4 bases short, with 15 bases between. CDR3 DNA: TGTGCCAGCAGCTTGTCTCCTAGGGCCCCAGAGACCCAGTACTTC. Its translation is CASSLSPRAPETQYF. Full variable domain (outside the CDR3, taken from reference TRBV7-9 and TRBJ2-5): DTGVSQNPRHKITKRGQNVTFRCDPISEHNRLYWYRQTLGQGPEFLTYFQNEAQLEKSRLLSDRFSAERPKGSFSTLEIQRTEQGDSAMYLCASSLSPRAPETQYFGPGTRLLVL.

As concerns this clonotype: Being one base from a much bigger clone, this may be a read error. V gene TRBV5-1 combines with J gene TRBJ2-6, with D hard to call. The CDR3 extends over 14 amino acids. CDR1 SGHRS and CDR2 YFSETQ come from the germline V gene. V was shortened by 3 bases and J by 3 bases, with 7 bases between the two germline ends. The CDR3 is CASSSVGGANVLTF. The CDR3 DNA is TGCGCCAGCAGCTCGGTAGGTGGGGCCAACGTCCTGACTTTC.

J is TRBJ2-2 and V is TRBV4-1; 7 nucleotides match TRBD2. After removal of 11 bases from V and 7 bases from J, the junction contained 13 bases not matched to a gene. CDR1 is MGHRA, CDR2 YSYEKL, per germline. CDR3 length equals 14 residues. The CDR3 sequence: CAVRGAGKIGELFF. The CDR3 nucleotides read TGCGCCGTTAGAGGAGCGGGGAAGATCGGGGAGCTGTTTTTT.

This rearrangement joins TRBV2 to TRBJ1-5, with D maybe TRBD1 (6 bases). The germline V and J ends were trimmed by 6 bases and 1 base, with 13 bases remaining between them. Germline CDR1 and CDR2: SNHLY and FYNNEI. CDR3 length: 15 residues. The CDR3 spells CASRQTGGSNQPQHF. Here the CDR3 DNA reads TGTGCCAGCAGACAGACAGGAGGGAGCAATCAGCCCCAGCATTTT. The complete variable domain, with remaining parts taken from reference TRBV2 and TRBJ1-5, reads EPEVTQTPSHQVTQMGQEVILRCVPISNHLYFYWYRQILGQKVEFLVSFYNNEISEKSEIFDDQFSVERPDGSNFTLKIRSTKLEDSAMYFCASRQTGGSNQPQHFGDGTRLSIL.

This clonotype came up a few times. V and J are TRBV6-1 and TRBJ2-2, with 10 bases identical to TRBD2. There are 14 residues in the CDR3. The V gene's germline CDR1 is MNHNS and CDR2 SASEGT. V gave up 10 bases and J gave up 3 bases; unmatched junction bases: 5. CDR3 amino acids: CANSLAGDTGELFF. As DNA, the CDR3 is TGTGCCAATAGTCTAGCGGGAGACACCGGGGAGCTGTTTTTT.

Concerning this clonotype itself: No conserved phenylalanine or tryptophan ends this CDR3, so it is likely a read error. No DNA is shown, since the ends of the CDR3 on it are uncertain; the CDR3 is the one TCRdb lists. CDR3 region: CASSLNGVRETQYL. The chain recombines TRBV11-2 with TRBJ2-5. Germline assignment: CDR1 SGHAT and CDR2 FQNNGV. The CDR3 spans 14 residues, counting both ends.

A note on this clonotype: Likely a read error: the CDR3 ends without its conserved phenylalanine or tryptophan. No DNA is shown, since the ends of the CDR3 on it are uncertain; the CDR3 is the one TCRdb lists. CDR3: CASSSILAAQETQYL. V is TRBV7-9 and J is TRBJ2-5; the DNA was not used to check the table's D call, TRBD2. Ends included, the CDR3 has 15 residues. CDR1 SEHNR and CDR2 FQNEAQ come from the germline V gene (reference sequence).

This clonotype was observed once. Here the CDR3 omits its conserved ending phenylalanine or tryptophan, so a read error is the likely source. This sequence joins TRBV6-5 and TRBJ1-2; no clear D gene. The CDR3 is 12 residues long. From germline, CDR1 is MNHEY and CDR2 SVGAGI. Trimming pared 5 bases from V and 5 bases from J, leaving 9 bases between. CDR3 protein: CASSPRGYGYTL. The CDR3 nucleotides read TGTGCCAGCAGTCCCCGTGGGTATGGCTACACCTTA.

The rearrangement links TRBV6-2 or TRBV6-3 to TRBJ2-5, with D possibly matching TRBD2 (6 bases). CDR1 and CDR2 (germline): MNHEY, SVGEGT. The CDR3 is 17 residues long. The V gene lost 7 bases and the J gene lost 7 bases, with 28 bases spanning the gap. DNA of the CDR3: TGTGCCAGCACCCCAGGGATAGCGGCTAGTCGTTTGGTGACCCAGTACTTC. Translation: CASTPGIAASRLVTQYF.

About this clonotype: At one boundary the junction diverges from the germline segment, which might be a read error. The chain employs TRBV6-1 and TRBJ2-1; the D is unclear. CDR1 and CDR2 (germline): MNHNS, SASEGT. This CDR3 is 16 amino acids long. The CDR3 coding sequence is TGTGCCAGCAGTGAAATCGTGGAGAGCTCCTACAATGAGCGGTTCTTC. Translating gives CASSEIVESSYNERFF.

Comment on this clonotype: A much bigger clone sits one base away, suggesting this may be a read error. The V gene is TRBV5-6, the J gene TRBJ1-5; weak D call: TRBD1 (6 bases). This CDR3 is built from 14 residues. The germline gives CDR1 SGHDT, CDR2 YYEEEE. This chain's CDR3 is CANSLWGRNQPQHF. DNA of the CDR3: TGTGCCAACAGCTTGTGGGGGCGCAATCAGCCCCAGCATTTT.

This clonotype has only a few counts. Given the absence of the conserved phenylalanine or tryptophan at the CDR3 end, a read error is likely. Because the CDR3's place on the DNA is in doubt, the DNA is left out and the CDR3 is given as listed by TCRdb. The V call is TRBV10-3, the J call TRBJ2-5; the D call TRBD2 from the table was never checked on the DNA. From its first to its last residue, the CDR3 has 13 amino acids. Germline V gives CDR1 ENHRY, CDR2 SYGVKD. CDR3 residues: CAISLAGEGTQYL.

Concerning this clonotype: The CDR3 ends on some other residue instead of the conserved phenylalanine or tryptophan, so this is likely a read error. This chain connects TRBV11-2 to TRBJ2-3; no clear D gene. This CDR3 is built from 12 residues. Germline lookup yields CDR1 SGHAT and CDR2 FQNNGV. V was trimmed by 0 bases and J by 2 bases, leaving 0 bases between them. CDR3 amino acids: CASSLDTDTQYL. CDR3 coding DNA: TGTGCCAGCAGCTTAGACACAGATACGCAGTATTTA.

This chain uses TRBV6-5 with TRBJ2-1; D is ambiguous. The V gene lost 0 bases and the J gene lost 7 bases, with 7 bases spanning the gap. This CDR3 spans 13 amino acids. In germline, CDR1 is MNHEY, CDR2 SVGAGI. The DNA of the CDR3 is TGTGCCAGCAGTTACTCCTTCTATAATGAGCAGTTCTTC. Protein sequence: CASSYSFYNEQFF.

The rearrangement links TRBV29-1 to TRBJ1-2; TRBD1 matches 7 bases. V was pared by 0 bases and J by 12 bases, with 13 bases of the junction left unmatched. The CDR3 is 14 residues long. CDR1 is SQVTM and CDR2 is ANQGSEA in the germline V gene. The CDR3 DNA reads TGCAGCGTTGAAGATCCTACAGGGGTATGGGGCCACACCTTC. Translating it yields CSVEDPTGVWGHTF. Using reference TRBV29-1 and TRBJ1-2 for the parts outside the CDR3, the full variable domain is SAVISQKPSRDICQRGTSLTIQCQVDSQVTMMFWYRQQPGQSLTLIATANQGSEATYESGFVIDKFPISRPNLTFSTLTVSNMSPEDSSIYLCSVEDPTGVWGHTFGSGTRLTVV.